Each of the 28 T cell receptor beta chains below was sequenced from the same sample in a study of patients and donors after allogeneic stem cell transplantation. TCRdb redid the calling of the RT-PCR reads with MiXCR, one entry per CDR3 protein. The sample has 150,000 to 200,000 distinct CDR3 sequences; around two fifths are singletons. Source material: blood, either unsorted or a sorted T cell fraction (not recorded which). The origin of the receptors is a human donor who was either an allogeneic HSCT recipient or a stem cell or donor lymphocyte infusion donor (not recorded which). It is not recorded whose cells these are; they may come from a transplant donor.

The chain joins TRBV7-9 to TRBJ1-5; 8 bases are a match to TRBD1. The CDR3 is made up of 14 amino acids. Germline CDR1 is SEHNR and CDR2 is FQNEAQ (reference sequence). V lost 5 bases, J lost 9 bases, and 9 bases stayed unmatched. Written as DNA, the CDR3 is TGTGCCAGCAGCCCTGACAGGGGATGGGCGCCCCAGCATTTT. Translation: CASSPDRGWAPQHF.

V is TRBV7-2 and J is TRBJ2-3; a weak D match, TRBD1 (6 bases). Trimming took off 3 bases at V and 2 bases at J, with 15 bases between the two ends. This CDR3 region has 16 residues. In germline, CDR1 is SGHTA, CDR2 FQGNSA. The CDR3 region has the DNA TGTGCCAGCAGCTTCGGACAGATACACCTCACAGATACGCAGTATTTT. Its protein is CASSFGQIHLTDTQYF.

This chain uses TRBV7-7 with TRBJ2-3, with 9 bases matching TRBD2. Trimming removed 5 bases from V and 3 bases from J; junction bases left unmatched: 6. This CDR3 has 15 residues. Germline CDR1 and CDR2: SSHAT and FNYEAQ (reference sequence). CDR3 region: CASSEVAGVTDTQYF. The DNA of the CDR3 is TGTGCCAGCAGCGAGGTAGCGGGAGTAACAGATACGCAGTATTTT.

V usage is TRBV15 and J usage is TRBJ1-1; unclear D gene. The V and J ends lost 1 base and 8 bases respectively, with 14 bases between them. This CDR3 contains 14 residues. Germline CDR1 and CDR2: LNHNV and YYDKDF (reference sequence). The CDR3 region has the DNA TGTGCCACCAGCAGAGCCTTAAGGGAGCAAGAAGCTTTCTTT. Translation gives CATSRALREQEAFF.

In this sample, this clonotype turned up a few times. The chain joins TRBV3-1 to TRBJ2-3, with D possibly matching TRBD1 (6 bases). The CDR3 covers 14 residues. V dropped 4 bases and J dropped 4 bases, with 12 bases sitting between them. From germline, CDR1 is LGHDT and CDR2 YNNKEL (reference sequence). CDR3 DNA: TGTGCCAGCAGCCCCCGGAGACAGGCAGATACGCAGTATTTT. Amino acids: CASSPRRQADTQYF.

The CDR3 DNA reads as TGTGCCAGCAGTCCAACTACCCGGACTTGGGGCTACACCTTC. Its translation is CASSPTTRTWGYTF. The chain has TRBV27 and TRBJ1-2; D gene unclear. The CDR3 contains 14 residues. The germline gives CDR1 MNHEY, CDR2 SMNVEV (reference sequence). Trimming cost V 5 bases and J 8 bases, with 18 bases left between them.

The rearrangement uses TRBV29-1 and TRBJ1-1; D is possibly TRBD1 (5 bases). Between the trimmed V and J ends, which lost 3 bases and 1 base, there was a span of 9 bases. In germline, CDR1 is SQVTM, CDR2 ANQGSEA. The CDR3 has 13 amino acids. The CDR3 sequence is CSVEGPPNTEAFF. The CDR3 DNA is TGCAGCGTTGAGGGACCGCCGAACACTGAAGCTTTCTTT.

This clonotype has just a few counts. This chain connects TRBV27 to TRBJ1-1; TRBD1 matches 9 bases. CDR3 size: 15 residues. Looked up from germline, CDR1 is MNHEY and CDR2 is SMNVEV (reference sequence). The V segment lost 4 bases and the J segment 0 bases; nucleotides outside the gene matches: 3. CDR3 protein: CASSSGQGVNTEAFF. As DNA, the CDR3 is TGTGCCAGCAGTTCGGGACAGGGCGTGAACACTGAAGCTTTCTTT.

This chain joins TRBV6-6 and TRBJ2-7; tentatively, D is TRBD1 or TRBD2 (5 bases each). The V gene's germline CDR1 is MNHNY and CDR2 SVGAGI (reference sequence). V lost 6 bases, J lost 0 bases, and 12 bases lay in between. This CDR3 has 14 residues. CDR3 protein: CASSWGRFSYEQYF. The CDR3 coding sequence is TGTGCCAGCAGCTGGGGACGGTTCTCCTACGAGCAGTACTTC.

J is TRBJ1-4 and V is TRBV13, with a possible D match to TRBD1 (5 bases). Trimming took off 5 bases at V and 8 bases at J, with 27 bases between the two ends. Germline assignment: CDR1 PRHDT and CDR2 FYEKMQ (reference sequence). There are 18 residues in the CDR3. CDR3 loop: CASSLRVERAGRPEKLFF. CDR3 nucleotides: TGTGCCAGCAGCCTGAGGGTAGAAAGAGCGGGACGGCCGGAAAAACTGTTTTTT. Full variable domain (rest looked up from reference TRBV13 and TRBJ1-4): AAGVIQSPRHLIKEKRETATLKCYPIPRHDTVYWYQQGPGQDPQFLISFYEKMQSDKGSIPDRFSAQQFSDYHSELNMSSLELGDSALYFCASSLRVERAGRPEKLFFGSGTQLSVL.

This clonotype was seen only once. V gene TRBV3-1 combines with J gene TRBJ1-1; D perhaps matches TRBD1 (5 bases). The ends were cut back, 4 bases at V and 2 bases at J, with 8 bases in the middle. This CDR3 is built from 13 residues. Germline V lookup: CDR1 LGHDT, CDR2 YNNKEL (reference sequence). CDR3: CASSRGDNTEAFF. The CDR3, as DNA: TGTGCCAGCAGCCGGGGGGATAACACTGAAGCTTTCTTT. The full variable domain, completed using reference TRBV3-1 and TRBJ1-1, is DTAVSQTPKYLVTQMGNDKSIKCEQNLGHDTMYWYKQDSKKFLKIMFSYNNKELIINETVPNRFSPKSPDKAHLNLHINSLELGDSAVYFCASSRGDNTEAFFGQGTRLTVV.

This clonotype was seen more than once but under ten times. The chain carries TRBV12-3 or TRBV12-4 and TRBJ1-4, with D unclear. V shed 4 bases and J shed 5 bases, with 17 bases lying between them. CDR3 length: 16 amino acids. The CDR3 sequence is CASSYTVMLGNEKLFF. The CDR3 nucleotides read TGTGCCAGCAGTTACACAGTCATGCTAGGAAATGAAAAACTGTTTTTT.

The chain employs TRBV7-9 and TRBJ2-7, with a tentative D call TRBD2 (6 bases). Trimming removed 2 bases at V and 0 bases at J, with 17 bases between. This CDR3 has 17 amino acids. Germline V CDR1 and CDR2: SEHNR, FQNEAQ (reference sequence). The CDR3 DNA is TGTGCCAGCAGCTTAAATGATCTGGGACTGTTCTCCTACGAGCAGTACTTC. Translating gives CASSLNDLGLFSYEQYF.

This clonotype was detected once. The rearrangement uses TRBV6-4 and TRBJ2-3, with D possibly called TRBD1 or TRBD2 (5 bases each). CDR3 length: 15 residues. Germline lookup yields CDR1 MRHNA and CDR2 SNTAGT. V lost 8 bases to trimming and J lost 5 bases, with 20 bases between them. The CDR3, as DNA: TGTGCCAGCCGGGCTTGGGACGGGGCACTAGATACGCAGTATTTT. Translation: CASRAWDGALDTQYF.

The gene calls are TRBV11-3 and TRBJ1-5, with TRBD1 matching 8 bases. In germline, CDR1 is SGHNT, CDR2 YENEEA. Trimming cost V 6 bases and J 2 bases; bases outside gene matches: 12. The CDR3 extends over 17 amino acids. The CDR3: CASSSDRAGGCNQPQHF. The CDR3 nucleotides are TGTGCCAGCAGTTCGGACAGGGCGGGAGGCTGCAATCAGCCCCAGCATTTT.

This clonotype came up a few times. The gene calls are TRBV9 and TRBJ1-4; no clear D. Between the trimmed V and J ends, which lost 3 bases and 0 bases, there was a span of 9 bases. The length of the CDR3 is 15 residues. Germline CDR1 is SGDLS and CDR2 is YYNGEE. The CDR3 sequence is CASSASGATNEKLFF. CDR3 nucleotides: TGTGCCAGCAGCGCCTCGGGTGCAACTAATGAAAAACTGTTTTTT.

Ten or more counts support this clonotype. V is TRBV7-2 and J is TRBJ1-1, with D possibly TRBD1 on 5 matching bases. The CDR3 loop spans 14 amino acids. In germline, CDR1 is SGHTA, CDR2 FQGNSA. V was pared by 0 bases and J by 7 bases, with 12 bases between. CDR3 residues: CASSLAGGTVEAFF. CDR3 DNA: TGTGCCAGCAGCTTAGCCGGGGGGACGGTTGAAGCTTTCTTT.

This chain links TRBV6-5 with TRBJ2-2, with 11 bases matching TRBD2. J gave up 6 bases and V 6 bases, and 6 bases lay outside the gene matches. Per germline, CDR1 MNHEY and CDR2 SVGAGI. The CDR3 has 15 residues. The CDR3 bases are TGTGCCAGCAGCACTAGCGGGAGAAATGCCGGGGAGCTGTTTTTT. This codes for CASSTSGRNAGELFF.

V usage is TRBV3-1 and J usage is TRBJ2-1; D uncertain. The V end lost 1 base, the J end lost 3 bases, and 13 bases lay between the germline ends. This CDR3 is built from 16 residues. Germline CDR1 and CDR2: LGHDT and YNNKEL (reference sequence). The CDR3 nucleotides are TGTGCCAGCAGCCAAGCCCCCTCAGGCCTCTACAATGAGCAGTTCTTC. This gives the protein CASSQAPSGLYNEQFF.

The V gene is TRBV12-3 or TRBV12-4, the J gene TRBJ1-2, with a tentative D call TRBD1 (5 bases). Trimming stripped 7 bases from V and 2 bases from J, with 11 bases between. The CDR3 spans 13 residues. The CDR3 bases are TGTGCCAGCACCCCCCCAGGGAACTATGGCTACACCTTC. As protein: CASTPPGNYGYTF.

The chain recombines TRBV6-6 with TRBJ2-5; D may be TRBD2 (5 bases). Trimming left V 4 bases short and J 0 bases short, with 9 bases between. The CDR3 extends over 14 amino acids. Germline values: CDR1 MNHNY, CDR2 SVGAGI (reference sequence). CDR3 DNA: TGTGCCAGCAGTTCTACGGGGTACCAAGAGACCCAGTACTTC. This sequence encodes CASSSTGYQETQYF.

This clonotype occurred a few times. V and J are TRBV14 and TRBJ1-3; D is undetermined. CDR3 length equals 15 residues. V lost 4 bases, J lost 0 bases, and 10 bases lay in between. Germline V lookup: CDR1 SGHDN, CDR2 FVKESK. DNA of the CDR3: TGTGCCAGCAGCCGGGAGGTTCTCTCTGGAAACACCATATATTTT. This sequence encodes CASSREVLSGNTIYF.

The chain combines TRBV29-1 with TRBJ2-5; D possibly corresponds to TRBD1 (5 bases). The CDR3 is 14 residues long. The ends were cut back, 0 bases at V and 5 bases at J, with 13 bases in the middle. CDR1 and CDR2 from the germline V gene are SQVTM and ANQGSEA. For the CDR3, the DNA is TGCAGCGTTGAAGAATCCAGGGCCGGGGAGACCCAGTACTTC. This sequence encodes CSVEESRAGETQYF.

V and J are TRBV24-1 and TRBJ1-5; a possible D gene is TRBD1 (6 bases). V was pared by 2 bases and J by 6 bases, with 10 bases between. This CDR3 has 14 amino acids. The germline gives CDR1 KGHDR, CDR2 SFDVKD. In nucleotides, the CDR3 is TGTGCCACCAGTGATTCGGGGGGGGCTCAGCCCCAGCATTTT. Translated: CATSDSGGAQPQHF.

The V call is TRBV7-8, the J call TRBJ1-1; D ambiguous. The CDR3 contains 16 residues. Per germline, CDR1 SGHVS and CDR2 FQNEAQ. Trimming stripped 1 base from V and 1 base from J, with 13 bases between. CDR3 sequence (DNA): TGTGCCAGCAGCTTAGTGATGGGGTACGGGAACACTGAAGCTTTCTTT. Its translation is CASSLVMGYGNTEAFF.

This clonotype was detected a few times. The chain employs TRBV5-1 and TRBJ2-2, with no clear D. CDR1 SGHRS and CDR2 YFSETQ come from the germline V gene. CDR3 length: 16 residues. With 2 bases removed from V and 0 bases from J, the gap between germline ends came to 11 bases. The CDR3 DNA sequence: TGCGCCAGCAGCTTTCAGGCGGTCCCGAACACCGGGGAGCTGTTTTTT. It yields the protein CASSFQAVPNTGELFF. Together with reference TRBV5-1 and TRBJ2-2, the CDR3 gives the full variable domain: KAGVTQTPRYLIKTRGQQVTLSCSPISGHRSVSWYQQTPGQGLQFLFEYFSETQRNKGNFPGRFSGRQFSNSRSEMNVSTLELGDSALYLCASSFQAVPNTGELFFGEGSRLTVL.

A few counts support this clonotype. The CDR3 sequence: CASSLNGGRTEAFF. In nucleotides, the CDR3 is TGTGCCAGCAGCTTAAACGGGGGCAGGACTGAAGCTTTCTTT. The chain recombines TRBV11-2 with TRBJ1-1, with D possibly being TRBD1 (6 bases). From germline, CDR1 is SGHAT and CDR2 FQNNGV. V lost 2 bases, J lost 5 bases, and 12 bases lay in between. This CDR3 contains 14 residues.

Worth noting for this clonotype: At one boundary the junction diverges from the germline segment, which might be a read error. The chain links TRBV7-7 to TRBJ1-3; D gene ambiguous. Germline V gene lookup returns CDR1 SSHAT and CDR2 FNYEAQ (reference sequence). The CDR3 sequence is 15 residues long. Here the CDR3 DNA reads TGTGCTAGCAGCTCTTCATTGAACTCTGGAAACACCATATATTTT. Its protein is CASSSSLNSGNTIYF.